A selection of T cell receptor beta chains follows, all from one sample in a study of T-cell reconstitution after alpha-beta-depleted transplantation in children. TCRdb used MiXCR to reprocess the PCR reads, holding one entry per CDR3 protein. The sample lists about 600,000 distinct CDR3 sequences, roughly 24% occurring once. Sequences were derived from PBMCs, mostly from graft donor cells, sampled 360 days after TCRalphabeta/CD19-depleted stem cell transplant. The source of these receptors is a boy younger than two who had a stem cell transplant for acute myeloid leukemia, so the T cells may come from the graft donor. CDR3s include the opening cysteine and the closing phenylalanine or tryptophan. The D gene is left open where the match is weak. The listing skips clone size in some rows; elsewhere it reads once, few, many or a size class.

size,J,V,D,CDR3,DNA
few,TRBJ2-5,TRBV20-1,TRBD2,CSVIPSGGKETQYF,TGCAGTGTCATACCTAGCGGGGGGAAAGAGACCCAGTACTTC
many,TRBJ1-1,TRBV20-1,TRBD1,CSALGTGDTEAFF,TGCAGTGCTCTCGGGACAGGGGACACTGAAGCTTTCTTT
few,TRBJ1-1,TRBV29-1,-,CSVEGAGVNTEAFF,TGCAGCGTTGAAGGGGCGGGGGTGAACACTGAAGCTTTCTTT
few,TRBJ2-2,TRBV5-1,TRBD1,CASSLEAGGTGELFF,TGCGCCAGCAGCTTGGAAGCAGGGGGCACCGGGGAGCTGTTTTTT
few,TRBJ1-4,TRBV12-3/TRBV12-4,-,CASSLRQGLEKLFF,TGTGCCAGCAGTTTAAGGCAGGGGCTTGAAAAACTGTTTTTT
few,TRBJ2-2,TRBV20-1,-,CSARADAGIRELFF,TGCAGTGCTAGGGCCGACGCCGGTATTAGGGAGCTGTTTTTT
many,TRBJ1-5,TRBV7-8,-,CASSLEPQGWAQHF,TGTGCCAGCAGCTTAGAGCCTCAGGGCTGGGCCCAGCATTTT
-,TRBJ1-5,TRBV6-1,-,CASTRRGRSNQPQHF,TGTGCCAGCACTAGAAGAGGCAGGTCGAATCAGCCCCAGCATTTT
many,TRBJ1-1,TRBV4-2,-,CASSQGDLQTEAFF,TGTGCCAGCAGCCAAGGGGATCTACAGACGGAAGCTTTCTTT
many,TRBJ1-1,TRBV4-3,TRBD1,CASSSDRGNTEAFF,TGCGCCAGCAGCTCCGACAGGGGGAACACTGAAGCTTTCTTT
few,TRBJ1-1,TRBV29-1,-,CSVDRGSGTEAFF,TGCAGCGTTGATCGGGGGAGCGGCACTGAAGCTTTCTTT
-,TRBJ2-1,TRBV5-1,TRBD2,CASSLEAGAGNEQFF,TGCGCCAGCAGCTTGGAAGCGGGGGCCGGCAATGAGCAGTTCTTC
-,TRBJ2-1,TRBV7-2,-,CASSLVLDGFF,TGTGCCAGCAGCTTAGTGTTAGACGGGTTCTTC
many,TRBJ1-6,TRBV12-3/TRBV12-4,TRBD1,CASSWTGNYNSPLHF,TGTGCCAGCAGTTGGACAGGGAACTATAATTCACCCCTCCACTTT
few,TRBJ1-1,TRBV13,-,CASSSEGRATEAFF,TGTGCCAGCAGCTCAGAGGGCAGGGCTACTGAAGCTTTCTTT
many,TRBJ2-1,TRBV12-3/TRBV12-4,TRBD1,CASSPDRGDLEQFF,TGTGCCAGCAGTCCCGACAGGGGGGATCTAGAGCAGTTCTTC
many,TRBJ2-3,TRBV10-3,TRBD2,CAMGPRMLAGGDTQYF,TGTGCCATGGGACCAAGGATGCTAGCGGGGGGGGATACGCAGTATTTT
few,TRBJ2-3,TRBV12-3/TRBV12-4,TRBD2,CASSTIPGLAADTQYF,TGTGCCAGCAGTACTATCCCTGGACTAGCCGCAGATACGCAGTATTTT
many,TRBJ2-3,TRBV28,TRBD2,CASTSGNTDTQYF,TGTGCCAGCACTAGCGGGAACACAGATACGCAGTATTTT
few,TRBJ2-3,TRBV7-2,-,CASSFDGHLITDTQYF,TGTGCCAGCAGCTTCGACGGACACCTAATCACAGATACGCAGTATTTT
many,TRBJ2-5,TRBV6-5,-,CASSSPFGETQYF,TGTGCCAGCAGTTCCCCCTTCGGGGAGACCCAGTACTTC
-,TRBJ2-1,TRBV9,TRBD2,CASSPHPSSGGNNEQFF,TGTGCCAGCAGCCCCCACCCTTCTAGCGGGGGGAACAATGAGCAGTTCTTC
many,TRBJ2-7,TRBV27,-,CASSLSPQSSYEQYF,TGTGCCAGCAGTTTATCCCCCCAGAGCTCCTACGAGCAGTACTTC
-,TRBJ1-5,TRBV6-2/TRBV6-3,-,CASSRGTYSNQPQHF,TGTGCCAGCAGTCGCGGGACATATAGCAATCAGCCCCAGCATTTT
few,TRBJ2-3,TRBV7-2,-,CASSFSLEDTQYF,TGTGCCAGCAGCTTTTCCCTGGAGGATACGCAGTATTTT
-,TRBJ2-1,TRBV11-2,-,CASSLGIGLRGDEQFF,TGTGCCAGCAGCTTAGGTATTGGCCTTAGGGGCGATGAGCAGTTCTTC
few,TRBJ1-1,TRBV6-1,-,CASHGNTEAFF,TGTGCCAGCCACGGGAACACTGAAGCTTTCTTT
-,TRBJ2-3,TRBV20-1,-,CSAKGGLNTDTQYF,TGCAGTGCTAAGGGGGGACTTAACACAGATACGCAGTATTTT
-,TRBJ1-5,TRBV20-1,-,CCAPSGRGVGAWPQHF,TGCTGTGCTCCTTCCGGGCGGGGGGTTGGGGCATGGCCCCAGCATTTT
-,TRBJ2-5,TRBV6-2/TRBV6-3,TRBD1,CASSYGTGVSETQYF,TGTGCCAGCAGTTACGGGACAGGGGTGAGCGAGACCCAGTACTTC
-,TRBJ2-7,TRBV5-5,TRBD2,CASSFAPTSGGSYEQYF,TGTGCCAGCAGCTTTGCCCCGACTAGCGGGGGGTCCTACGAGCAGTACTTC
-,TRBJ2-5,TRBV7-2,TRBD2,CASSPPGTSETQYF,TGTGCCAGCAGCCCACCCGGGACTAGTGAGACCCAGTACTTC
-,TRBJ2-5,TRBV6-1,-,CASSPQVRGETQYF,TGTGCCAGCAGTCCCCAGGTCAGAGGAGAGACCCAGTACTTC
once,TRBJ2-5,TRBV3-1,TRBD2,CASSPRSSGGRSEETQYF,TGTGCCAGCAGCCCCCGGTCTAGCGGGGGACGATCAGAAGAGACCCAGTACTTC
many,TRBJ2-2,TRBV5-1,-,CASSLAGGPQNTGELFF,TGCGCCAGCAGCTTGGCCGGCGGCCCCCAGAACACCGGGGAGCTGTTTTTT
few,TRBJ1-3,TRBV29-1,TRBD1,CSVQGFTGNTIYF,TGCAGTGTACAGGGGTTTACTGGAAACACCATATATTTT
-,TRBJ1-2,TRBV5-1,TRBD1,CASSIGQGMGYTF,TGCGCCAGCAGCATTGGACAGGGGATGGGCTACACCTTC